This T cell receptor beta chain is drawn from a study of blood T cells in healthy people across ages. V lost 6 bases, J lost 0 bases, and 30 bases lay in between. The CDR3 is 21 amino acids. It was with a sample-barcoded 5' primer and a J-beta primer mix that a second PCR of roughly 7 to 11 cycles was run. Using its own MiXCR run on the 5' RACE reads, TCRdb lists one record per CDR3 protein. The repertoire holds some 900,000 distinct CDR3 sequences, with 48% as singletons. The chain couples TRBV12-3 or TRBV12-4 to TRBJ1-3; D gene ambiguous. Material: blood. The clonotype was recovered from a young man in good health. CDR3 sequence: CASSKRRLGPGYSSSGNTIYF. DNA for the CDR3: TGTGCCAGCAGCAAAAGGCGGTTAGGGCCGGGGTACAGCAGCTCTGGAAACACCATATATTTT.